This is a list of T cell receptor beta chains from one sample in a study of shared clonotypes between healthy human individuals. TCRdb's copy holds only in-frame clones and misses some; the assay was immunoSEQ multiplex PCR. Here the sample spans nearly 2 million clones, about 95% being singletons. Sequencing input: naive CD8+ T cells sorted from blood. The receptors were gathered from a man aged 18 to 35 in good health. CDR3s include the opening cysteine and the closing phenylalanine or tryptophan. The D gene is left open where the match is weak. A clone size is listed for some rows: how often the clone was seen (once, few, many), or a class if it is expanded.

v_call	clone_size	j_call	d_call	cdr3_nt	cdr3_aa
TRBV7-3	once	TRBJ2-1	.	TGTGCCAGCAGCTTAGACCTTTACAATGAGCAGTTCTTC	CASSLDLYNEQFF
TRBV5-1	.	TRBJ1-1	.	TGCGCCAGCAGCCCCTGGGACGGGAACACTGAAGCTTTCTTT	CASSPWDGNTEAFF
TRBV6-7	once	TRBJ2-3	.	TGTGCCAGCGACGGCACGGCCGGAGATACGCAGTATTTT	CASDGTAGDTQYF
TRBV13	.	TRBJ1-2	TRBD1	TGTGCCAGCAGCCCCGCGGACAGGGGAAGCTACACCTTC	CASSPADRGSYTF
TRBV21-1	.	TRBJ2-3	.	TGTGCCAGCAGCAAAAAAGGGTTTTGGCCTACAGATACGCAGTATTTT	CASSKKGFWPTDTQYF
TRBV11-2	.	TRBJ2-1	.	TGTGCCAGCAGCTTAGTCGCGGACTACAATGAGCAGTTCTTC	CASSLVADYNEQFF
TRBV4-1	.	TRBJ2-1	.	TGCGCCAGCAGCCACCCTGGGAAGGGGACGTACAATGAGCAGTTCTTC	CASSHPGKGTYNEQFF
TRBV6-5	.	TRBJ2-7	.	TGTGCCAGCAGTACCGACAGTTCCTCCTACGAGCAGTACTTC	CASSTDSSSYEQYF
TRBV2	.	TRBJ2-7	.	TGTGCCAGCAGTGAAGGGCCAGCCCCCTACGAGCAGTACTTC	CASSEGPAPYEQYF
TRBV7-9	.	TRBJ1-4	TRBD1	TGTGCCAGCAGCTTAGGACAGGGGTCAGGAAAACTGTTTTTT	CASSLGQGSGKLFF
TRBV7-9	once	TRBJ2-3	TRBD2	TGTGCCAGCAGCTTATCGTTGACTAGCGGGACTCCCACAGATACGCAGTATTTT	CASSLSLTSGTPTDTQYF
TRBV19	.	TRBJ2-1	TRBD2	TGTGCCAGTAGTATAAGGGACTACCGGTCATTCGGGGATGAGCAGTTCTTC	CASSIRDYRSFGDEQFF